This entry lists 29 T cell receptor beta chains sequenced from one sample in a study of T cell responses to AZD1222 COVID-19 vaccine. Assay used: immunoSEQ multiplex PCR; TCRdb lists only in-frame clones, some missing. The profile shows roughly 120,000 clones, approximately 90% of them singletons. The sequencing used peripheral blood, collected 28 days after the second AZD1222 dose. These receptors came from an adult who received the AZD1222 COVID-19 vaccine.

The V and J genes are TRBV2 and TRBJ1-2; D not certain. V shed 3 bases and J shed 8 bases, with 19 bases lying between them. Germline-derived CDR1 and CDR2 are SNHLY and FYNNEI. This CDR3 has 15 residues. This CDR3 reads CASSERYRGSVGYTF. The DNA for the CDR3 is TGTGCCAGCAGTGAGCGGTATCGGGGAAGTGTGGGCTACACCTTC.

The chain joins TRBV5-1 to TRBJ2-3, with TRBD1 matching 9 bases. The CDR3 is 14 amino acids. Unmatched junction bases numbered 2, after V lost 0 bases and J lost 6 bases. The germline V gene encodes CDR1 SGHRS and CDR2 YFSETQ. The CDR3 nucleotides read TGCGCCAGCAGCTTGGGACAGGGGGTGGATACGCAGTATTTT. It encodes CASSLGQGVDTQYF.

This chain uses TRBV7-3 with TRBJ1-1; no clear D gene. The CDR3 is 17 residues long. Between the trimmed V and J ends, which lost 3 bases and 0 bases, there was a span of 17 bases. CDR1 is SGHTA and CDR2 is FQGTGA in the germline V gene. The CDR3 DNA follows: TGTGCCAGCAGCTTTTACCGTTTGGTCCCCATGAACACTGAAGCTTTCTTT. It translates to CASSFYRLVPMNTEAFF.

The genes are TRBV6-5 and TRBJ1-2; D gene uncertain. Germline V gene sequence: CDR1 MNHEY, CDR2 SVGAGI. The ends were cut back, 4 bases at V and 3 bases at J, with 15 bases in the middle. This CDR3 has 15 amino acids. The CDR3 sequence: CASSWDPGSHYGYTF. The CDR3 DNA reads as TGTGCCAGCAGTTGGGATCCCGGCAGCCACTATGGCTACACCTTC.

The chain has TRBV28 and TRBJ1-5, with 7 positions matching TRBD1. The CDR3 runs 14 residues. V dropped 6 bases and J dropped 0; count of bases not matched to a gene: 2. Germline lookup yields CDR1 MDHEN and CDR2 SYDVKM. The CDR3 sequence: CASRRTGSNQPQHF. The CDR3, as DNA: TGTGCCAGCAGAAGGACAGGTAGCAATCAGCCCCAGCATTTT.

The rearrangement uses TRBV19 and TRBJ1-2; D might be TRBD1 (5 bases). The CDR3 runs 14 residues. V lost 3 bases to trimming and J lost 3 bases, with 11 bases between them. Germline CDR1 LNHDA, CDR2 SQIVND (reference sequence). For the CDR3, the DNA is TGTGCCAGTAGTATCCCACCCAGGGACTATGGCTACACCTTC. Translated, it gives CASSIPPRDYGYTF.

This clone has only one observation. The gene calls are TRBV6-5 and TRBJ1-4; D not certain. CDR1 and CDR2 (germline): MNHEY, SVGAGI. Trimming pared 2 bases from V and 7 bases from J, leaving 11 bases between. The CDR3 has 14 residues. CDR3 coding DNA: TGTGCCAGCAGTTACGGGCTCCCGGGTGAAAAACTGTTTTTT. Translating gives CASSYGLPGEKLFF.

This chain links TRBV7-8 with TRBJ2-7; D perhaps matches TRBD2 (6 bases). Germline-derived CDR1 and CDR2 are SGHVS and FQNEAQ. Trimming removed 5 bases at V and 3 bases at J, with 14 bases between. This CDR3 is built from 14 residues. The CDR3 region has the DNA TGTGCCAGCAGCGCTCAACCCGGGAGCTACGAGCAGTACTTC. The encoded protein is CASSAQPGSYEQYF.

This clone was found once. The CDR3 DNA is TGTGCCAGCAGCCTTAGCGGGGGGGCGCCCCGATACAATGAGCAGTTCTTC. It is translated as CASSLSGGAPRYNEQFF. This chain links TRBV7-9 with TRBJ2-1; 11 bases fit TRBD2. The CDR3 totals 17 residues. Per germline, CDR1 SEHNR and CDR2 FQNEAQ (reference sequence). V shed 5 bases and J 4 bases; nucleotides not matched to a gene: 10.

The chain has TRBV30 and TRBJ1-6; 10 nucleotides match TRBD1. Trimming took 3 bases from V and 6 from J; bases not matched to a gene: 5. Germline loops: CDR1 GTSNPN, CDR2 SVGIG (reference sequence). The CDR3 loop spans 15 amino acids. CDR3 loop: CAWRGQGQANSPLHF. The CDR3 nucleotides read TGTGCCTGGAGGGGACAGGGGCAAGCTAATTCACCCCTCCACTTT.

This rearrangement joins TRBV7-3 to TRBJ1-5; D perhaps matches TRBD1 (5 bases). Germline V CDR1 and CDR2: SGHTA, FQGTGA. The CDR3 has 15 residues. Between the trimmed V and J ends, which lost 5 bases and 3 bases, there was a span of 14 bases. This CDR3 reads CASSLLPGTNQPQHF. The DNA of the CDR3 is TGTGCCAGCAGCCTACTACCTGGGACCAATCAGCCCCAGCATTTT.

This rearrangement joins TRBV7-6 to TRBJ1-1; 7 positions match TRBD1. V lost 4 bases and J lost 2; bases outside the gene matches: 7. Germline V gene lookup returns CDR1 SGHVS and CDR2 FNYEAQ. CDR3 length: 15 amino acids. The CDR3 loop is CASSSGGDHNTEAFF. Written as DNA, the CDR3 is TGTGCCAGCAGCTCAGGGGGGGATCACAACACTGAAGCTTTCTTT.

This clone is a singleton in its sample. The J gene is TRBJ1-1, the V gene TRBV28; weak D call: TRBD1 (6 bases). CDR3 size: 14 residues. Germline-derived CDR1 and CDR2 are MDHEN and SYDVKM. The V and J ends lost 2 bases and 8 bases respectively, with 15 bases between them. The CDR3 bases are TGTGCCAGCAGTTTAATTCAGGGGAAGGGAGAAGCTTTCTTT. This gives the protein CASSLIQGKGEAFF.

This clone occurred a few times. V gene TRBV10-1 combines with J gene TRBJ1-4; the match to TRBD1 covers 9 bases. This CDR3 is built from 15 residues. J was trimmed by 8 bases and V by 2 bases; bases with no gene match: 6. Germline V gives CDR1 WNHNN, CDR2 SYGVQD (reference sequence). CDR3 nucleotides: TGCGCCAGCAGTGAGGGGACAGGGATAGGAGAAAAACTGTTTTTT. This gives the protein CASSEGTGIGEKLFF.

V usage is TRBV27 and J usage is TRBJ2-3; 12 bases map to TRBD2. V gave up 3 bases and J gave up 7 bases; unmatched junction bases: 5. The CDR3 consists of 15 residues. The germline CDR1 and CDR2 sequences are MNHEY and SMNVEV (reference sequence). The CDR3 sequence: CASSFPSGGAYTQYF. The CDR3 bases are TGTGCCAGCAGTTTCCCTAGCGGGGGGGCGTATACGCAGTATTTT.

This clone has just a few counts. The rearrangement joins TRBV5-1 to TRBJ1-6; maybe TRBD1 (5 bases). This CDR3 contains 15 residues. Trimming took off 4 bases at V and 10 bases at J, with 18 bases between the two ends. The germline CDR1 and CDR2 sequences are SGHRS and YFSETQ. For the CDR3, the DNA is TGCGCCAGCAGCCCCCGGCAGGGTGATTCGTCACCCCTCCACTTT. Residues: CASSPRQGDSSPLHF.

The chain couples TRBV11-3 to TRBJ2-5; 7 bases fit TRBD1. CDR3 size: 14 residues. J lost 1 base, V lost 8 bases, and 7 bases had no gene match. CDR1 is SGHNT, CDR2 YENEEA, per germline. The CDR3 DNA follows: TGTGCCAGCTCCCGAGGGACAGCCCAAGAGACCCAGTACTTC. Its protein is CASSRGTAQETQYF. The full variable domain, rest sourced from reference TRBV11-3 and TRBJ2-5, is EAGVVQSPRYKIIEKKQPVAFWCNPISGHNTLYWYLQNLGQGPELLIRYENEEAVDDSQLPKDRFSAERLKGVDSTLKIQPAELGDSAVYLCASSRGTAQETQYFGPGTRLLVL.

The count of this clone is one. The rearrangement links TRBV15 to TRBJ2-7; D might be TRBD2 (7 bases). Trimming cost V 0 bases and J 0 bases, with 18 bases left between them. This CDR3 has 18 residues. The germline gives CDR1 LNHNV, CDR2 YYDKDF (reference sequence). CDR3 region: CATSRDGGAGGFSYEQYF. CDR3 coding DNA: TGTGCCACCAGCAGAGATGGGGGGGCCGGGGGATTCTCCTACGAGCAGTACTTC. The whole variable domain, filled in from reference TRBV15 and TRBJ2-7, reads DAMVIQNPRYQVTQFGKPVTLSCSQTLNHNVMYWYQQKSSQAPKLLFHYYDKDFNNEADTPDNFQSRRPNTSFCFLDIRSPGLGDTAMYLCATSRDGGAGGFSYEQYFGPGTRLTVT.

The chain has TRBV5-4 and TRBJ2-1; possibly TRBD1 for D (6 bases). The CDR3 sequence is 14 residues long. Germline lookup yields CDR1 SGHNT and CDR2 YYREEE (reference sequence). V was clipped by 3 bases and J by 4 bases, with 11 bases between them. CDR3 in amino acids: CASSSRDIYNEQFF. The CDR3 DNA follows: TGTGCCAGCAGCTCCCGGGACATTTACAATGAGCAGTTCTTC.

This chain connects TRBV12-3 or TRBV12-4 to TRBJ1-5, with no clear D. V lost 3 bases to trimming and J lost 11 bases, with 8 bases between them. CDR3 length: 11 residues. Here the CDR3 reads CASSLGRSQHF. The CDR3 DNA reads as TGTGCCAGCAGTTTGGGCAGGTCCCAGCATTTT.

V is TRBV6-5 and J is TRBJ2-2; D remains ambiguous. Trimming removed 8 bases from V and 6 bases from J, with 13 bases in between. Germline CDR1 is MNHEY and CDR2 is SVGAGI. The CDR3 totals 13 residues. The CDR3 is CASPLLGSGELFF. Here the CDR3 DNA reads TGTGCCAGCCCCCTTTTAGGCTCCGGGGAGCTGTTTTTT.

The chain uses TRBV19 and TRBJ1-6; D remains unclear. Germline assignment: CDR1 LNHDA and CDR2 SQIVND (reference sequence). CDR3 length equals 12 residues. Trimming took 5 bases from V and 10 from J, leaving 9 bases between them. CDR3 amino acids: CASSLRRSPLHF. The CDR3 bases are TGTGCCAGTAGTCTCAGGAGATCACCCCTCCACTTT. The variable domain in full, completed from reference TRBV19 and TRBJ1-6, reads DGGITQSPKYLFRKEGQNVTLSCEQNLNHDAMYWYRQDPGQGLRLIYYSQIVNDFQKGDIAEGYSVSREKKESFPLTVTSAQKNPTAFYLCASSLRRSPLHFGNGTRLTVT.

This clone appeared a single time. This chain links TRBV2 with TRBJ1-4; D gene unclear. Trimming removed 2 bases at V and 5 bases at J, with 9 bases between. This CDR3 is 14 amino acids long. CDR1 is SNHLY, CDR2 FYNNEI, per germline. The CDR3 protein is CASSERGPNEKLFF. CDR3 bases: TGTGCCAGCAGTGAACGAGGTCCGAATGAAAAACTGTTTTTT.

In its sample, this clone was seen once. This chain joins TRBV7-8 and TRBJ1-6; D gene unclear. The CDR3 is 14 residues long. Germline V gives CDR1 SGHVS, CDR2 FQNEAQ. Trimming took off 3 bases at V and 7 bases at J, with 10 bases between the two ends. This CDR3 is CASSFRPLNSPLHF. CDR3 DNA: TGTGCCAGCAGCTTTCGGCCGCTGAATTCACCCCTCCACTTT.

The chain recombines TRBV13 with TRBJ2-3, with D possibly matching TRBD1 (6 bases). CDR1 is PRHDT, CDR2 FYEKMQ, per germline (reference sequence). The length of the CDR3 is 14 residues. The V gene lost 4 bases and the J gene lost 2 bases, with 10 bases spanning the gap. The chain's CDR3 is CASSYRDNTDTQYF. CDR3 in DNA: TGTGCCAGCAGCTACAGGGATAACACAGATACGCAGTATTTT.

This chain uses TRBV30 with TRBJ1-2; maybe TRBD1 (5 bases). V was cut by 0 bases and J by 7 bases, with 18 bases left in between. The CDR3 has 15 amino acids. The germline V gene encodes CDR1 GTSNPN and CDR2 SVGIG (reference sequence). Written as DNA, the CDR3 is TGTGCCTGGAGTGTACAGCTTCGGGGGTTAGGTGGCTACACCTTC. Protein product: CAWSVQLRGLGGYTF.

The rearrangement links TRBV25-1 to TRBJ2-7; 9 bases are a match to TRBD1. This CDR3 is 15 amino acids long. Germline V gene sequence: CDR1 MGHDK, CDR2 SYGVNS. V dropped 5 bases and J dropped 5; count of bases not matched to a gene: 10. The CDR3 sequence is CASSLGGTGLHEQYF. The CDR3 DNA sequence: TGTGCCAGCAGTTTAGGCGGGACAGGGCTCCACGAGCAGTACTTC.

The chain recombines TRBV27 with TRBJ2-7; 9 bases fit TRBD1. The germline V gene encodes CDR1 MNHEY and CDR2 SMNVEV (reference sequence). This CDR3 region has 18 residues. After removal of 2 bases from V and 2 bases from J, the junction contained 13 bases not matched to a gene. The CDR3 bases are TGTGCCAGCAGTTTAACCGAATTCGGACAGGGGCCCACCTACGAGCAGTACTTC. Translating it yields CASSLTEFGQGPTYEQYF.

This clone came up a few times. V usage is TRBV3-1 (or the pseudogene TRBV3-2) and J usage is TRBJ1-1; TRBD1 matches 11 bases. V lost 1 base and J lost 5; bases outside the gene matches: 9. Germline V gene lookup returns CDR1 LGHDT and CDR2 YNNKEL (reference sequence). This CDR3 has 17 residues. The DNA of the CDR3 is TGTGCCAGCAGCCAAGCGGGACAGGGGGGTCGTAGGACTGAAGCTTTCTTT. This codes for CASSQAGQGGRRTEAFF.